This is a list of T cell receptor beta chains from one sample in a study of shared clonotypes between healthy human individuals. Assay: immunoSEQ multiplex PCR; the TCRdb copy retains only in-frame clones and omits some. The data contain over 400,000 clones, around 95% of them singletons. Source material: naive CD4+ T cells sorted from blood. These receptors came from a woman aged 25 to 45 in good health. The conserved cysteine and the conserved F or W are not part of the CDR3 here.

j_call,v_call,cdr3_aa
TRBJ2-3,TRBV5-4,ASSPEYKADTQY
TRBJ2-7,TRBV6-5,ASSYSGLLNSYEQY
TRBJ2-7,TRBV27,ASSFGDGTYEQY
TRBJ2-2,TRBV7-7,ASSLGGTGELF
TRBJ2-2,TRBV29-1,SAKWGTGELF
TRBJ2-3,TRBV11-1,ASSNLGAGSSLDTQY
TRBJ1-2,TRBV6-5,ASSDRQGRYGYT
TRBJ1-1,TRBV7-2,ASSLNYNTEAF
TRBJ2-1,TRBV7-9,ASTPREGGLYNEQF
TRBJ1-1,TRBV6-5,ASDNDRGPGTEAF
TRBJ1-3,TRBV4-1,ASSHPGTSGNTIY
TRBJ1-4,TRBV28,ASSPGQTNEKLF
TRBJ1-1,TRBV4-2,ASSLQGTEAF
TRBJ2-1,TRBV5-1,ASSYASSYNEQF
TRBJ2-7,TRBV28,ASSYGTSYEQY
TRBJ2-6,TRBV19,ASIDRAGANVLT
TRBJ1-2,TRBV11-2,ASRAPGRNYGYT
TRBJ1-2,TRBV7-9,ASSGRRPYRVYGYT
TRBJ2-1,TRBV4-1,ASSHSGGRIYNEQF
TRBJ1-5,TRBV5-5,ASSRDTDQPQH
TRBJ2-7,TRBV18,ASSPGRTSYEQY
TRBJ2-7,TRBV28,ASTTGGLTYEQY
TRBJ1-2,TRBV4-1,ASSQDEGIGGYT
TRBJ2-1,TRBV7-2,ASSKTSGSKNEQF
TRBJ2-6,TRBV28,ACGRPGGANVLT
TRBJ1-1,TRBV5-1,ASSFGQGEAEAF
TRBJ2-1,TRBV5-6,ASSPGSREEF
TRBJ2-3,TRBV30,AWSVAGAQRSPTDTQY
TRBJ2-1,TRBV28,ASSLWWWRGETNEQF
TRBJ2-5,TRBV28,AISPAGSSETQY
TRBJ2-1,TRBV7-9,ASSLDGRAPF
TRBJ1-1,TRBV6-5,ASKSRYTEAF
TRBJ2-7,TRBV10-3,AISESKGLSSYEQY
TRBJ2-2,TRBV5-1,ASSNGLAGTGELF
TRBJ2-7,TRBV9,ASSADIPSYEQY
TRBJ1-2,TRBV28,ASSTGPGQGGSYGYT
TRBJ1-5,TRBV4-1,ASSQDVPVPGSNQPQH